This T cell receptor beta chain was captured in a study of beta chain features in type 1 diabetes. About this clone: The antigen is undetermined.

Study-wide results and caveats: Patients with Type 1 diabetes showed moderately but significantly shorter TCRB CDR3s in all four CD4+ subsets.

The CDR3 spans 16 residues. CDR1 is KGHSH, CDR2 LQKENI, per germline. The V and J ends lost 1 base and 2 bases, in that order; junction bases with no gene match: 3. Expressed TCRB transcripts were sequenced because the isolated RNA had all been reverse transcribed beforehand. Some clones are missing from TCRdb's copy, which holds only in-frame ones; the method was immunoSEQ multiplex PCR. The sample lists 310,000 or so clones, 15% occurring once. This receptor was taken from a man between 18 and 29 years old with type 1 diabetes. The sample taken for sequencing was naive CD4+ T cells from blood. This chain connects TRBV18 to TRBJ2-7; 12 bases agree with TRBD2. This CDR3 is CASSPRLAGAPYEQYF. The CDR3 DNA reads TGTGCCAGCTCACCACGACTAGCGGGAGCTCCCTACGAGCAGTACTTC.